This paragraph covers one T cell receptor (beta chain) sequence. This sample is drawn from a study of T cell responses to AZD1222 COVID-19 vaccine. The CDR3 covers 12 residues. V gave up 3 bases and J gave up 4 bases, with 9 bases separating them. Germline V CDR1 and CDR2: DFQATT, SNEGSKA (reference sequence). The method was immunoSEQ multiplex PCR; TCRdb's version includes in-frame clones alone and lacks a portion of them. The sample consists of 90,000 to 130,000 clones, more than 70% of them appearing once. This TCR was sampled from an adult in good health. V usage is TRBV20-1 and J usage is TRBJ1-2; D remains ambiguous. This specimen was peripheral blood, taken on day 0 of MenACWY control vaccination. The CDR3 coding sequence is TGCAGTGCTAGTAGGGTGGGCTATGGCTACACCTTC. Its translation is CSASRVGYGYTF.